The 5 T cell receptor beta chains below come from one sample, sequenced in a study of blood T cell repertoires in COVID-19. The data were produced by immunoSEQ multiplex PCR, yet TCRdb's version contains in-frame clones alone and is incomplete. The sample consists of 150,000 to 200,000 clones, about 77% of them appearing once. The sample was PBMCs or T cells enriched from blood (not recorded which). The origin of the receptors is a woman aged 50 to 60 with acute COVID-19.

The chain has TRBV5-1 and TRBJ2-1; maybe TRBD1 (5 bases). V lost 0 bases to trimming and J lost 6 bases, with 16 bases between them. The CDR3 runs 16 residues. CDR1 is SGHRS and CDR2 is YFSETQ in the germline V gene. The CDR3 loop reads CASSLETQGMFNEQFF. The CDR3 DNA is TGCGCCAGCAGCTTGGAGACCCAGGGTATGTTCAATGAGCAGTTCTTC.

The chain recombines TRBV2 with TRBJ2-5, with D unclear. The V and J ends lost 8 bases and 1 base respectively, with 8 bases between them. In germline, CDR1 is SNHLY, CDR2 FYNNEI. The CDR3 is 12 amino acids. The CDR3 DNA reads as TGTGCCAGCTCGTCTCTCCAAGAGACCCAGTACTTC. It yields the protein CASSSLQETQYF. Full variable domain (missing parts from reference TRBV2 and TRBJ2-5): EPEVTQTPSHQVTQMGQEVILRCVPISNHLYFYWYRQILGQKVEFLVSFYNNEISEKSEIFDDQFSVERPDGSNFTLKIRSTKLEDSAMYFCASSSLQETQYFGPGTRLLVL.

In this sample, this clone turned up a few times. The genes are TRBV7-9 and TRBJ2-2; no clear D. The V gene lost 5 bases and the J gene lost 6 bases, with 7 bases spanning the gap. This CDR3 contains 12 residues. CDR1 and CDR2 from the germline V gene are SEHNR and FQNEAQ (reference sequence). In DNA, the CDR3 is TGTGCCAGCAGCCTCTTAGCCGGGGAGCTGTTTTTT. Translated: CASSLLAGELFF.

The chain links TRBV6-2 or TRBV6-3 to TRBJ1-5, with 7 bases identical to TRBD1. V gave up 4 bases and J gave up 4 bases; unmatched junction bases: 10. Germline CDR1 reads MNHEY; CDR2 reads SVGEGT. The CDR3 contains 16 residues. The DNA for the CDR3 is TGTGCCAGCAGTTCGTTGGGGACAGCGACTAATCAGCCCCAGCATTTT. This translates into CASSSLGTATNQPQHF.

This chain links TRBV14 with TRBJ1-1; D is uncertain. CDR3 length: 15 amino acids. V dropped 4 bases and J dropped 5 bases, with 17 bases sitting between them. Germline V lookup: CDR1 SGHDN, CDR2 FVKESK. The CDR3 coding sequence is TGTGCCAGCAGCCTACAACCGGGTGGGAGAACTGAAGCTTTCTTT. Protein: CASSLQPGGRTEAFF.